These 11 T cell receptor beta chains originate from one sample sequenced in a study of Tregs in tolerant kidney transplant recipients. Mixed chimerism was transient after nonmyeloablative marrow transplants from related graft donors. Sequencing used immunoSEQ multiplex PCR; TCRdb keeps in-frame clones, though not all of them. Its clone listing holds about 23,000 clones. The sample consisted of CD4+ T cells from blood (PBMCs), taken 6 months after the transplant. These receptors were taken from a human patient who received a combined kidney and bone marrow transplant. Among the T cells, some may be from the graft donor.

Regarding this clone: The read finishes 3 residues shy of the CDR3 end, and the germline J gene is used to complete it. The chain carries TRBV20-1 and TRBJ1-2; D gene uncertain. Germline-derived CDR1 and CDR2 are DFQATT and SNEGSKA (reference sequence). Deletions cut 0 bases from V and 2 bases from J, with 10 bases between. The CDR3 is 14 residues long. The sequenced part of the CDR3 DNA is TGCAGTGCTAGAGATATAACAGTCAACTATGGC. Amino acids: CSARDITVNYG. The complete CDR3 reads CSARDITVNYGYTF.

With respect to this clone: The CDR3 end is not reached by the read, which stops 3 residues before it; the germline J gene fills it in. The V call is TRBV19, the J call TRBJ2-3; D unclear. The CDR3 extends over 15 amino acids. Trimming took off 6 bases at V and 3 bases at J, with 16 bases between the two ends. Germline V gene sequence: CDR1 LNHDA, CDR2 SQIVND (reference sequence). The CDR3 bases that were read are TGTGCCAGTAGCCATCGGCTCAGAGCGACAGATACG. This translates into CASSHRLRATDT. The entire CDR3 protein is CASSHRLRATDTQYF.

A word on this clone: Read coverage stops 3 residues before the CDR3 terminus; the germline J gene supplies the remainder. The chain combines TRBV5-1 with TRBJ1-2; 8 bases fit TRBD1. The CDR3 has 14 residues. The germline CDR1 and CDR2 sequences are SGHRS and YFSETQ. The CDR3 reads CASSYGTGRGGYTF. Incomplete CDR3 DNA: TGCGCCAGCAGCTACGGGACAGGTCGAGGAGGC.

Comment on this clone: The read finishes 3 residues shy of the CDR3 end, and the germline J gene is used to complete it. The chain recombines TRBV7-2 with TRBJ1-3; no clear D. This CDR3 region has 15 residues. V was trimmed by 2 bases and J by 4 bases, leaving 12 bases between them. The germline V gene has CDR1 SGHTA and CDR2 FQGNSA. CDR3 DNA, as far as it was read: TGTGCCAGCAGCTTATCTCCGGGTGGCGGAAACACC. Amino acids: CASSLSPGGGNT. The whole CDR3 sequence reads CASSLSPGGGNTIYF.

Notes on this clone: The read terminates 3 residues ahead of where the CDR3 ends, so the germline J gene completes it. This chain joins TRBV2 and TRBJ2-3; 8 bases match TRBD2. Germline CDR1 SNHLY, CDR2 FYNNEI. Unmatched junction bases numbered 6, after V lost 7 bases and J lost 0 bases. The CDR3 is 15 residues long. The CDR3 here is CASKLSGTSTDTQYF. Partial CDR3 DNA: TGTGCCAGCAAACTTAGCGGGACTAGCACAGATACG.

As to this clone: The read terminates 3 residues ahead of where the CDR3 ends, so the germline J gene completes it. The genes are TRBV10-2 and TRBJ2-1; 12 bases align to TRBD2. From germline, CDR1 is WSHSY and CDR2 SAAADI. The length of the CDR3 is 16 residues. The junction had 7 bases not matched to a gene; V was cut back by 6 bases and J by 4 bases. The DNA read from the CDR3 is TGCGCCAGCAGGGATCCTAGCGGGGGGGAGTACAATGAG. Its protein is CASRDPSGGEYNE. The full CDR3 sequence reads CASRDPSGGEYNEQFF.

In regard to this clone: The read comes to an end 3 residues before the CDR3 does, leaving the germline J gene to fill in the end. The rearrangement uses TRBV20-1 and TRBJ2-1, with 9 bases aligning to TRBD2. The CDR3 runs 15 residues. The germline V gene has CDR1 DFQATT and CDR2 SNEGSKA (reference sequence). V lost 3 bases, J lost 3 bases, and 6 bases stayed unmatched. The CDR3 loop is CSARASGGLYNEQFF. Partial CDR3 DNA: TGCAGTGCTAGGGCCAGCGGGGGGCTCTACAATGAG.

About this clone: The CDR3 end falls 3 residues outside the read, so it is completed with the germline J gene. The chain uses TRBV5-4 and TRBJ2-4, with a tentative D call TRBD1 (5 bases). CDR3 length: 14 amino acids. Germline V gene data show CDR1 as SGHNT and CDR2 as YYREEE (reference sequence). The germline V and J ends were trimmed by 0 bases and 4 bases, with 8 bases remaining between them. The sequenced part of the CDR3 DNA is TGTGCCAGCAGCTTGGTAGGGGCTAAAAACATT. It specifies CASSLVGAKNI. The entire CDR3 is CASSLVGAKNIQYF.

In the case of this clone: The CDR3 goes on 3 residues after the read ends, and that part is filled in from the germline J gene. The chain couples TRBV10-3 to TRBJ2-2; TRBD1 matches at 9 bases. There are 15 residues in the CDR3. The J segment lost 6 bases and the V segment lost 2 bases, leaving 4 bases of the junction unmatched. The germline V gene encodes CDR1 ENHRY and CDR2 SYGVKD. CDR3 loop: CAISEPTGGPGELFF. The sequenced CDR3 bases are TGTGCCATCAGTGAGCCCACAGGGGGCCCCGGGGAG.

Concerning this clone itself: With the read ending 3 residues before the CDR3 end, the germline J gene is used to fill in that end. The gene calls are TRBV7-1 and TRBJ2-3, with 14 bases lining up with TRBD2. TRBV7-1 is an ORF for which the function is uncertain. V trimming: 2 bases; J trimming: 1 base; junction bases outside the gene matches: 11. This CDR3 spans 20 amino acids. CDR3 bases read: TGTGCCAGCAGCTCACCTCCCGGGACTAGCGGGAGACTACGCACAGATACG. This gives the protein CASSSPPGTSGRLRTDT. The whole CDR3 protein is CASSSPPGTSGRLRTDTQYF.

CDR3 sequence reads: CASNLGEGLAYEQYF. CDR3 DNA (partial): TGTGCCAGCAACCTCGGGGAGGGATTGGCCTACGAG. The chain joins TRBV7-2 to TRBJ2-7, with 7 nucleotides matching TRBD2. The read comes to an end 3 residues before the CDR3 does, leaving the germline J gene to fill in the end. From germline, CDR1 is SGHTA and CDR2 FQGNSA. V lost 7 bases to trimming and J lost 2 bases; unmatched junction nucleotides: 11. This CDR3 spans 15 amino acids.